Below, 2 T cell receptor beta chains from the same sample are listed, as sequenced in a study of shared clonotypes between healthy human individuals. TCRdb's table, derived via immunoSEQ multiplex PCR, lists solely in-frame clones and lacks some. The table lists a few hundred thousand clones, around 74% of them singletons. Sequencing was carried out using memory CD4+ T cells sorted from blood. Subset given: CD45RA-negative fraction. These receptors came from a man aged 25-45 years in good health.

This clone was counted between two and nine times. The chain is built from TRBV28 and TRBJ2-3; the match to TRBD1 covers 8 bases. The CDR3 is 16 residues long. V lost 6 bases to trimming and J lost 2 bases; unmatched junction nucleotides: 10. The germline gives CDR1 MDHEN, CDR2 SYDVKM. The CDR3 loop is CASRGGPGQVTDTQYF. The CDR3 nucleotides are TGTGCCAGCAGGGGAGGACCGGGACAGGTCACAGATACGCAGTATTTT.

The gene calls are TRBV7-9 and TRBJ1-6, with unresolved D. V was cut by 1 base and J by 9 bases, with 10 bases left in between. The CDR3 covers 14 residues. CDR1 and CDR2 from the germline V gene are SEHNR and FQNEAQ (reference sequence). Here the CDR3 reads CASSLEGVGSPLHF. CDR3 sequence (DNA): TGTGCCAGCAGCTTAGAGGGAGTAGGTTCACCCCTCCACTTT.